This passage covers 7 T cell receptor beta chains from one sample sequenced in a study of blood T cells in healthy people across ages (dated by TCRdb to the mid-2010s). The library was obtained by 5' RACE. Instrument used: Illumina HiSeq 2500. A second PCR of about 6 to 12 cycles was run with a J-beta primer mix and a sample-barcoded 5' primer. TCRdb reanalyzed the raw reads on its own, using fastp at Q25 for trimming and MiXCR for clone calling, and kept in-frame beta chains. For every CDR3 protein sequence, its rows merge into one entry that carries the most common genes and DNA. Across this sample there are around 870,000 distinct CDR3 sequences, with 25% to 35% seen only once. The top ten constitute 15% to 20% of the sample. Sequenced input: blood. These receptors were taken from an elderly woman in good health.

The rearrangement uses TRBV7-2 and TRBJ2-1; D gene uncertain. This CDR3 has 15 amino acids. Trimming pared 1 base from V and 7 bases from J, leaving 14 bases between. The V gene's germline CDR1 is SGHTA and CDR2 FQGNSA. The DNA of the CDR3 is TGTACCAGCAGCTTAGGAGAGGCCATGGGTAATGAGCAGTTCTTC. Its protein product is CTSSLGEAMGNEQFF.

This rearrangement joins TRBV2 to TRBJ1-6; the D is unclear. The length of the CDR3 is 13 residues. The germline V gene has CDR1 SNHLY and CDR2 FYNNEI. Trimming took off 7 bases at V and 7 bases at J, with 11 bases between the two ends. CDR3 in amino acids: CASTFNSNSPLHF. CDR3 in DNA: TGTGCCAGCACGTTCAACTCAAATTCACCCCTCCACTTT.

In the case of this clonotype: Just one base apart from a much larger clone, this may be a read error. This chain joins TRBV29-1 and TRBJ2-1; 9 positions agree with TRBD2. Matching the DNA end better, TRBJ2-7 makes the J call doubtful. The germline gives CDR1 SQVTM, CDR2 ANQGSEA. This CDR3 is built from 16 residues. The CDR3 nucleotides read TGCAGCGTGAGCGGGGGGCCGGGGACCTCCTACAATGAGCAGTACTTC. Residues: CSVSGGPGTSYNEQYF.

This clonotype was counted ten times or more. This chain links TRBV12-3 or TRBV12-4 with TRBJ1-5; unclear D gene. The CDR3 covers 12 residues. V lost 7 bases and J lost 6, with 10 bases in between. The CDR3 coding sequence is TGTGCCAGCAACTTAGGTAGTCAGCCCCAGCATTTT. Protein product: CASNLGSQPQHF.

The chain employs TRBV3-1 and TRBJ1-5; D gene unclear. In germline, CDR1 is LGHDT, CDR2 YNNKEL (reference sequence). Trimming removed 4 bases at V and 3 bases at J, with 10 bases between. The CDR3 consists of 14 residues. CDR3 protein: CASSPLRYNQPQHF. CDR3 DNA: TGTGCCAGCAGCCCTCTTCGGTACAATCAGCCCCAGCATTTT.

This clonotype came up a few times. CDR3 sequence (DNA): TGCGCCAGCAGCCCAACGGAGGACAGGCTTACCGGGGAGCTGTTTTTT. It is translated as CASSPTEDRLTGELFF. The chain is built from TRBV4-3 and TRBJ2-2, with 7 bases fitting TRBD1. V was pared by 4 bases and J by 5 bases, with 10 bases of the junction left unmatched. Germline assignment: CDR1 LGHNA and CDR2 YSLEER. The CDR3 totals 16 residues.

A word on this clonotype: A much larger clone differs by one base, so this may be a read error. This chain connects TRBV7-8 to TRBJ2-1; D perhaps matches TRBD1 (6 bases). The CDR3 covers 14 residues. The V gene's germline CDR1 is SGHVS and CDR2 FQNEAQ. The CDR3 DNA sequence: TGTGCCAGCGGCTTAGCCCAGGGGCTCTATGAGCAGTTCTTC. Its protein product is CASGLAQGLYEQFF.